This is a list of T cell receptor beta chains from one sample in a study of blood T cell repertoires in COVID-19. Clones were sequenced by immunoSEQ multiplex PCR, and TCRdb holds only the in-frame ones, with some missing. The sample consists of approximately 320,000 clones, roughly nine tenths of them appearing once. Sequenced: PBMCs or T cells enriched from blood (not recorded which). These receptors came from a man aged 60 to 75 who had recovered from COVID-19. Both conserved end residues are trimmed from each CDR3. The D gene is left open where the match is weak.

TRBV3-1/TRBV3-2	NA	TRBJ2-7	ASSQDFGVHSYEQY
TRBV11-3	TRBD2	TRBJ2-1	ASSSGLAGAYEQF
TRBV29-1	NA	TRBJ2-1	SVEGRSSYNEQF
TRBV29-1	NA	TRBJ2-1	SVPINEQF
TRBV4-1	TRBD2	TRBJ2-2	ASSHHPLSGGANTGELF
TRBV2	NA	TRBJ1-6	ASKAEGSYNSPLH
TRBV15	TRBD2	TRBJ2-7	ATSRDKGTSGSYEQY
TRBV4-1	TRBD1	TRBJ1-1	ASSPGTALNTEAF
TRBV4-1	NA	TRBJ2-3	ASSLGTSYPSTDTQY
TRBV12-5	NA	TRBJ1-1	ATAREVDTEAF
TRBV3-1/TRBV3-2	TRBD1	TRBJ1-1	ASSSRTGSGLAF
TRBV5-4	NA	TRBJ1-3	ASSSQNPGNTIY
TRBV28	NA	TRBJ1-2	ASSFPTPQGNYGYT
TRBV5-1	TRBD1	TRBJ1-4	ASSPRDREGNEKLF
TRBV19	NA	TRBJ1-1	ASSARRTGSEAF
TRBV28	NA	TRBJ1-2	AMLPHMRGRWKVYGYT
TRBV29-1	NA	TRBJ1-5	SVDGPLEQPQH
TRBV7-9	NA	TRBJ2-1	ASRPARREQF
TRBV7-2	NA	TRBJ1-1	ASSLPARTEAF
TRBV7-9	NA	TRBJ1-2	ASSPDSYGYT
TRBV11-2	NA	TRBJ2-7	ASSSIRDSSYEQY
TRBV19	NA	TRBJ1-5	ASSLGRGSQPQH
TRBV18	TRBD1	TRBJ2-1	ASSASDDRGKF
TRBV11-3	TRBD2	TRBJ2-1	ASTRLAGGYNEQF
TRBV5-1	NA	TRBJ2-3	ASGALGVEEADTQY
TRBV11-2	NA	TRBJ1-1	ASSQLRVNTEAF
TRBV4-2	TRBD1	TRBJ2-6	ASGSPGAGGSGANVLT
TRBV7-9	NA	TRBJ1-1	ASSSGDSGLEAF
TRBV6-6	TRBD1	TRBJ1-2	ASSSDRGGYT
TRBV2	NA	TRBJ2-2	ASRGHYTGELF
TRBV5-6	TRBD1	TRBJ1-3	ASSLPGQGPKRNTIY
TRBV9	NA	TRBJ1-1	ASSVGWGETEAF
TRBV7-3	NA	TRBJ2-3	ASSLTASSTDTQY
TRBV5-3	NA	TRBJ2-7	ARTPGYEQY
TRBV21-1	NA	TRBJ2-5	ASSARRLAAQETQY
TRBV5-6	NA	TRBJ1-5	ASSLAGGDQPQH
TRBV11-3	TRBD2	TRBJ2-1	ASSLGATSGHEQF
TRBV4-3	TRBD2	TRBJ2-7	ASSRRGGAVEQY
TRBV7-8	TRBD2	TRBJ2-1	ASSPREGFAYNEQF
TRBV6-5	NA	TRBJ2-5	ASSYVFGGFQETQY
TRBV18	NA	TRBJ1-1	ASSTGSPEAF
TRBV21-1	NA	TRBJ2-7	ASNSREIPYEQY
TRBV21-1	NA	TRBJ1-5	ASSKADGGPRGSQLGSGNQPQH
TRBV27	TRBD2	TRBJ2-3	ASRSLAETDTQY
TRBV7-9	NA	TRBJ1-1	ASSRGTEAF
TRBV10-3	TRBD2	TRBJ2-1	AISEGREAYNEQF
TRBV9	TRBD1	TRBJ1-2	ASSKSQVAGGFRSYGYT
TRBV11-2	NA	TRBJ1-2	ASSLNNQIGYT
TRBV6-5	NA	TRBJ2-7	ASSYSDKSYEQY
TRBV20-1	NA	TRBJ2-7	SASGLSSYEQY
TRBV27	TRBD1	TRBJ2-7	ASRQNRGSYEQY
TRBV19	TRBD1	TRBJ1-2	ASRNPGTGIHGYT